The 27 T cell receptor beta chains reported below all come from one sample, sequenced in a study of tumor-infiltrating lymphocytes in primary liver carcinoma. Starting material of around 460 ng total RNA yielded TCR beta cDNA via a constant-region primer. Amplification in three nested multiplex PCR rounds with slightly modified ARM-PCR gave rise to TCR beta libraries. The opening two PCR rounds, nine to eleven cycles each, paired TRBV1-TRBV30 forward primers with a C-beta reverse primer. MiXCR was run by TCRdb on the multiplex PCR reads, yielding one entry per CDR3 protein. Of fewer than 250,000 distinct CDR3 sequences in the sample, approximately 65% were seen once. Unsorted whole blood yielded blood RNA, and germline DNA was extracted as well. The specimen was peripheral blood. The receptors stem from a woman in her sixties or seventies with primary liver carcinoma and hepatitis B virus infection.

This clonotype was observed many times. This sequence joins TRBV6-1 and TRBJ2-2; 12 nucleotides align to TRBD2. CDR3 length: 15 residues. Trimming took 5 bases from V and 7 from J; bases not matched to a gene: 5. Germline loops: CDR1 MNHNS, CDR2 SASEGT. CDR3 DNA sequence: TGTGCCAGCAGTAGACTAGCGGGAGTGGTCGGGGAGCTGTTTTTT. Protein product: CASSRLAGVVGELFF.

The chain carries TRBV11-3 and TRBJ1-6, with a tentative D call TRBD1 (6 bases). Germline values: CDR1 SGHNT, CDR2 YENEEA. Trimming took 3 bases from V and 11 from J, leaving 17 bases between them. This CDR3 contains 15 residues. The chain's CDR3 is CASSLEQGRNPPLHF. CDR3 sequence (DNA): TGTGCCAGCAGCTTGGAGCAGGGGCGAAATCCACCCCTCCACTTT.

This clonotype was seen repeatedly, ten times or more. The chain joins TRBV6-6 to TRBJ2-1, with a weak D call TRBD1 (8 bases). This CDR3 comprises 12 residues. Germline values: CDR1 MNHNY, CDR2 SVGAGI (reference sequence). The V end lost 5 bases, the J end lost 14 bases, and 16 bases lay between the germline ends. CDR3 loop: CASSTQGGREFF. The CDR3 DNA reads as TGTGCCAGCAGTACACAGGGGGGGCGGGAGTTCTTC.

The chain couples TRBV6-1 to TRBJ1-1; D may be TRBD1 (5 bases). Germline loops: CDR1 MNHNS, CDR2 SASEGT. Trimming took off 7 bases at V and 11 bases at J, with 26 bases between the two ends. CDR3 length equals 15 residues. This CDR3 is CASIAPGGLRDGAFF. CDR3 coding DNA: TGTGCCAGCATTGCCCCCGGGGGACTACGCGATGGGGCTTTCTTT.

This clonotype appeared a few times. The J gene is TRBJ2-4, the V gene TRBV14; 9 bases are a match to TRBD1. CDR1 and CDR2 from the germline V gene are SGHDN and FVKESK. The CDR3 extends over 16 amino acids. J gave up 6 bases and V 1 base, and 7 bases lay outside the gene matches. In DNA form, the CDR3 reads TGTGCCAGCAGCCAAGCCCGGGACAGGGTTGCAAACATTCAGTACTTC. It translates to CASSQARDRVANIQYF.

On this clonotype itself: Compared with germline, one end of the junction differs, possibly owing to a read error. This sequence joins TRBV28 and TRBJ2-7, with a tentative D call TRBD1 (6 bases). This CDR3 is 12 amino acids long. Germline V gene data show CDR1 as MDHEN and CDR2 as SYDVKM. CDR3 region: CASSWDTYEQYF. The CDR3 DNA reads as TGTGCCAGCAGCTGGGACACCTATGAGCAGTACTTC.

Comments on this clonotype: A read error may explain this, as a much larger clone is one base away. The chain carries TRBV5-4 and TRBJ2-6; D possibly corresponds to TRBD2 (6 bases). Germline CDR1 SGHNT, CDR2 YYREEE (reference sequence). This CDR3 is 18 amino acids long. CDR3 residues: CASASNRGGPTGANVQTF. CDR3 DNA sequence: TGTGCCAGCGCTAGCAACCGAGGAGGGCCAACTGGGGCCAACGTCCAGACTTTC. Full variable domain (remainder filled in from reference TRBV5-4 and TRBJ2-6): ETGVTQSPTHLIKTRGQQVTLRCSSQSGHNTVSWYQQALGQGPQFIFQYYREEENGRGNFPPRFSGLQFPNYSSELNVNALELDDSALYLCASASNRGGPTGANVQTFGAGSRLTVL.

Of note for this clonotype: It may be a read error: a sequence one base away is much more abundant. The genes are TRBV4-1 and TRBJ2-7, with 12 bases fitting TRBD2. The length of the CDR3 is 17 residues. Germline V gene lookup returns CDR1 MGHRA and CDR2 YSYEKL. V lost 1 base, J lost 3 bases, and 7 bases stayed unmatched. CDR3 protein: CASSQVRLAGVGYEQYF. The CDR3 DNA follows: TGCGCCAGCAGCCAAGTGAGACTAGCGGGAGTAGGCTACGAGCAGTACTTC.

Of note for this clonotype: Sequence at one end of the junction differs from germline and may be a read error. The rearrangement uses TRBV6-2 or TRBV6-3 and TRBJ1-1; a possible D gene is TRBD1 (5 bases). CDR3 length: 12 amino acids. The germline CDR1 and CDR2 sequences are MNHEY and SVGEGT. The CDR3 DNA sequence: TGTGCCACCCATTTAGGGGAGGGTGAAGCCTTCTTT. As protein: CATHLGEGEAFF.

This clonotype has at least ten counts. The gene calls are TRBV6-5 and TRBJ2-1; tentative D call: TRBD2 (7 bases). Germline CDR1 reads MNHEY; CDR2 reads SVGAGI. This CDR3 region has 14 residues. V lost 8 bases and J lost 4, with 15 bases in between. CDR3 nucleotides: TGTGCCAGCGGCGGGGGCGGGACTTACAATGAGCAGTTCTTC. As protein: CASGGGGTYNEQFF.

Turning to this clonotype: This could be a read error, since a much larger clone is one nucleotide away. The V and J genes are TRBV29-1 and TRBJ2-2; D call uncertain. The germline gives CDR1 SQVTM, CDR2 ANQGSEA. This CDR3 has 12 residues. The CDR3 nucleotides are TGCGGCGTTGGGCTAGACACCGGGGAGCTGTTTTTT. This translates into CGVGLDTGELFF.

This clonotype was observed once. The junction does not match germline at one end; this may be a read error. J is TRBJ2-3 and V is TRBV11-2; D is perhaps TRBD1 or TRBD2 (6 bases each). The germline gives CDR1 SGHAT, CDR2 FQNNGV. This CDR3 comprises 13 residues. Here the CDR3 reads CVSSFGRTDMQYF. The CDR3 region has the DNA TGTGTCAGCAGTTTTGGGAGGACAGATATGCAGTATTTT.

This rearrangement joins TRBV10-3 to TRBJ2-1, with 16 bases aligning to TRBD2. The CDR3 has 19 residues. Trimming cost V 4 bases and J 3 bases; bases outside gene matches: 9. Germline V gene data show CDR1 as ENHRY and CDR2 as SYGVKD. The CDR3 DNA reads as TGTGCCATCAGTGGGTGGGGACTAGCGGGAGGGACGAACTACAATGAGCAGTTCTTC. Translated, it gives CAISGWGLAGGTNYNEQFF.

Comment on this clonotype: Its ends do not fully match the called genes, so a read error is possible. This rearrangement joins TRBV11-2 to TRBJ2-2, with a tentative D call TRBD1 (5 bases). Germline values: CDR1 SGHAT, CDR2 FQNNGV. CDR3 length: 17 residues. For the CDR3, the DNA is TGTGCCAGCAGCTTATACCCCGAAGGGGCGAACACCGGAGAGCTGTTTTTT. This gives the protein CASSLYPEGANTGELFF.

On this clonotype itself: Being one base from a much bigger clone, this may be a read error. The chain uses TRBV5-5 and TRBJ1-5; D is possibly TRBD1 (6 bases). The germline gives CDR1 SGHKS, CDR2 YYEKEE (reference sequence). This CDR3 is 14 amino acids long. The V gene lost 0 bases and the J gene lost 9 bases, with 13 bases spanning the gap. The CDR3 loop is CASSLAGAGRPQHF. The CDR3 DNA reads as TGTGCCAGCAGCTTGGCAGGGGCGGGTCGGCCCCAGCATTTT. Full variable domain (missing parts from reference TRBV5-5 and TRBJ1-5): DAGVTQSPTHLIKTRGQQVTLRCSPISGHKSVSWYQQVLGQGPQFIFQYYEKEERGRGNFPDRFSARQFPNYSSELNVNALLLGDSALYLCASSLAGAGRPQHFGDGTRLSIL.

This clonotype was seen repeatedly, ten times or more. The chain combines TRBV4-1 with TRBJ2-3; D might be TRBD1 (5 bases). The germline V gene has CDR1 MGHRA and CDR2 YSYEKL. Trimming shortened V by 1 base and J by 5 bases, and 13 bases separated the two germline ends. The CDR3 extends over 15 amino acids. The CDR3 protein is CASSQVSRVRDTQYF. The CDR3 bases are TGCGCCAGCAGCCAAGTGAGCAGGGTTAGAGATACGCAGTATTTT.

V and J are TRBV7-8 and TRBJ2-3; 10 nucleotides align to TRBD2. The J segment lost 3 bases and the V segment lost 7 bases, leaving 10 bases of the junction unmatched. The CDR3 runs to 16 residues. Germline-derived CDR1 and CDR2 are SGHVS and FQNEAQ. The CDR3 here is CASTNRLAGVTDTQYF. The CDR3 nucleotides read TGTGCCAGCACCAACAGGCTAGCGGGAGTTACAGATACGCAGTATTTT.

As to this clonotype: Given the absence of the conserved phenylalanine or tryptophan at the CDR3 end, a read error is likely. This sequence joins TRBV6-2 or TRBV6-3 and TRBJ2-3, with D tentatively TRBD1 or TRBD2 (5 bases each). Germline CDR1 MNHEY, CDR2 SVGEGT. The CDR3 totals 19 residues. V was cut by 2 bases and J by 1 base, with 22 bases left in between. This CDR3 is CASSYTYTGRTAGTDTQYS. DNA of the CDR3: TGTGCCAGCAGTTACACTTATACGGGACGAACAGCTGGCACAGATACGCAGTATTCT.

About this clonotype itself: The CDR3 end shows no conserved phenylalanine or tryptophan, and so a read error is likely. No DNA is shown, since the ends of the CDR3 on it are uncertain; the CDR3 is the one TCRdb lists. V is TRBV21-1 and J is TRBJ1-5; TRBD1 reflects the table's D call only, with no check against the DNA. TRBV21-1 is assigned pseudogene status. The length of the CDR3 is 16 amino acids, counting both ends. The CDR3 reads CANTHRTGFGNQPQHS.

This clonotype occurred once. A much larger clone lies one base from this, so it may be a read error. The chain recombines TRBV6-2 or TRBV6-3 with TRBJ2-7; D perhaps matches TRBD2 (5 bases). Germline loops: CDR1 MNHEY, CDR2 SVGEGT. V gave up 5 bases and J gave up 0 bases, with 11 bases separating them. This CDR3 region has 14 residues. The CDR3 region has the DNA TGTGCCAGCAGTAGACCAGCGGACTCCTACGAGCAGTACTTC. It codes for CASSRPADSYEQYF.

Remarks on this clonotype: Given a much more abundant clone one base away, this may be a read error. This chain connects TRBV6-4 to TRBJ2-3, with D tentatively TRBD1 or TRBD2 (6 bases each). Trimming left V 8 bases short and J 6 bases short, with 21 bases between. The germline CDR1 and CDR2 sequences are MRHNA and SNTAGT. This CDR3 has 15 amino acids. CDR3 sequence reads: CASGARTRGDDTQYF. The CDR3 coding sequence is TGTGCCAGCGGTGCCCGGACAAGGGGGGATGATACGCAGTATTTT.

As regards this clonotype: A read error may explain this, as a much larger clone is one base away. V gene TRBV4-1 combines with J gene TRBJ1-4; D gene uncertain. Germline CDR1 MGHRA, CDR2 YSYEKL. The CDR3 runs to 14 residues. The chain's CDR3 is CASNQERTNEKLFF. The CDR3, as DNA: TGCGCCAGCAACCAAGAAAGAACTAATGAAAAACTGTTTTTT.

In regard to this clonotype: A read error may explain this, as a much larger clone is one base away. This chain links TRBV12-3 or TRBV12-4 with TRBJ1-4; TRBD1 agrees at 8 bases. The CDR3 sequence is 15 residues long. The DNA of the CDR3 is TGTGTCAGCAGTCTCCGACAGGGGCTAGAGGAAAAACTGTTTTTT. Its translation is CVSSLRQGLEEKLFF.

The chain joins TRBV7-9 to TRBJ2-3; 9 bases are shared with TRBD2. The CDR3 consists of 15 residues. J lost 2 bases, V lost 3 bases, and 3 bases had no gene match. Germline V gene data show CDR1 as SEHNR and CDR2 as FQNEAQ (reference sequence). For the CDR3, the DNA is TGTGCCAGCAGCTTCAGACTAGCGGACACAGATACGCAGTATTTT. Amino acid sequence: CASSFRLADTDTQYF.

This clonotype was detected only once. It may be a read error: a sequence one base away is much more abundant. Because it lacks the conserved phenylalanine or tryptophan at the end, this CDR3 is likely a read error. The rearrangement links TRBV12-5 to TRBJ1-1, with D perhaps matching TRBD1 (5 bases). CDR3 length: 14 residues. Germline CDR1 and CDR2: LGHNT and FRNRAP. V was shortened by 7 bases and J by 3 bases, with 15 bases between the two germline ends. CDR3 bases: TGTGCTAGTGCCCCATCGGGGCGAGACACTGAAGCTTTCCTT. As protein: CASAPSGRDTEAFL.

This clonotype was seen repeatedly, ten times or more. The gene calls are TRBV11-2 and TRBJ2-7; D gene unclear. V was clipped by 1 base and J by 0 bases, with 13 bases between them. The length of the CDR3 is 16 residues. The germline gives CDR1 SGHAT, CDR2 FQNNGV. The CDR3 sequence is CASSLGLVQTSYEQYF. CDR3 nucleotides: TGTGCCAGCAGCTTAGGGCTAGTTCAAACCTCCTACGAGCAGTACTTC.

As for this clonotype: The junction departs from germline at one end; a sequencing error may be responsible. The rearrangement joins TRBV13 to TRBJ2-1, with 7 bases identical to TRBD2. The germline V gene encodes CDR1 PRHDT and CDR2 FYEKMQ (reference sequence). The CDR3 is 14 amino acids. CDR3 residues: CACSFSSGNNEQFF. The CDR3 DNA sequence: TGTGCCTGCAGCTTTTCTAGCGGAAACAATGAGCAGTTCTTC.